This is a list of T cell receptor beta chains from one sample in a study of blood T cell repertoires in COVID-19. Profiling relied on immunoSEQ multiplex PCR, and the TCRdb table lists in-frame clones only, not all of them. Seen here are hundreds of thousands of clones, roughly 87% observed once, and the top ten hold roughly 6.3%. The sample consisted of PBMCs or T cells enriched from blood (not recorded which). These receptors were taken from a woman aged 25 to 39 with acute COVID-19. Both conserved end residues are part of each CDR3. A D gene is named only where the DNA matches it firmly. Some rows have no size entry. The others give once, few or many, or a class for an expanded clone.

NA	TRBD2	TRBV7-2	TRBJ2-5	CASSPWTSGRFGETQYF	TGTGCCAGCAGCCCCTGGACTAGCGGGAGATTTGGGGAGACCCAGTACTTC
NA	NA	TRBV18	TRBJ2-3	CASSPATGNTDTQYF	TGTGCCAGCTCACCCGCGACAGGCAACACAGATACGCAGTATTTT
once	NA	TRBV14	TRBJ1-4	CASSLSPGTTNEKLFF	TGTGCCAGCAGCCTTTCTCCCGGGACAACTAATGAAAAACTGTTTTTT
NA	TRBD1	TRBV5-1	TRBJ1-5	CASSFFLGGRIPLGNQPQHF	TGCGCCAGCAGCTTTTTCCTAGGGGGCAGAATACCTTTGGGCAATCAGCCCCAGCATTTT
NA	NA	TRBV18	TRBJ1-2	CASSPPPLTAGNYGYTF	TGTGCCAGCTCACCACCCCCGCTGACAGCCGGTAACTATGGCTACACCTTC
NA	TRBD1	TRBV6-5	TRBJ2-7	CASSRDRRSEQYF	TGTGCCAGCAGCCGGGACAGGAGATCCGAGCAGTACTTC
NA	TRBD1	TRBV6-5	TRBJ2-7	CASSSHQGASYEQYF	TGTGCCAGCAGCTCACATCAGGGGGCCTCCTACGAGCAGTACTTC
NA	TRBD2	TRBV10-3	TRBJ2-2	CAISKAGSAAGELFF	TGTGCCATCTCCAAAGCGGGGTCCGCGGCCGGGGAGCTGTTTTTT
NA	NA	TRBV5-4	TRBJ2-3	CASSLETLGTDTQYF	TGTGCCAGCAGCTTGGAGACTCTGGGTACAGATACGCAGTATTTT
NA	NA	TRBV28	TRBJ2-4	CASSLAGVDIQYF	TGTGCCAGCAGTTTGGCCGGGGTTGACATTCAGTACTTC
NA	TRBD1	TRBV7-8	TRBJ1-1	CASSVDRVGTEAFF	TGTGCCAGCAGCGTCGACAGGGTGGGCACTGAAGCTTTCTTT
NA	NA	TRBV18	TRBJ2-1	CASSPGGALYTDEQFF	TGTGCCAGCTCACCAGGGGGGGCCCTTTACACCGATGAGCAGTTCTTC
NA	NA	TRBV21-1	TRBJ2-7	CASSNPGTKTNEQYF	TGTGCCAGCAGCAACCCCGGGACAAAAACCAACGAGCAGTACTTC
NA	NA	TRBV19	TRBJ2-4	CASSDGSAKNIQYF	TGTGCCAGTAGCGACGGGAGTGCCAAAAACATTCAGTACTTC
NA	NA	TRBV5-5	TRBJ2-5	CASSAGGEETQYF	TGTGCCAGCAGCGCCGGGGGAGAAGAGACCCAGTACTTC
NA	NA	TRBV10-3	TRBJ2-1	CAISPQGGGHEQFF	TGTGCCATCAGTCCCCAAGGGGGGGGGCATGAGCAGTTCTTC